This T cell receptor beta chain is from a study of T-cell reconstitution after alpha-beta-depleted transplantation in children. This clonotype came up a few times. During its preparation, the TCRbeta library received unique molecular identifiers. TCRdb ran MiXCR on the PCR reads and lists one entry per CDR3 protein. Of hundreds of thousands of distinct CDR3 sequences in the sample, roughly 10% were seen once. Germline V lookup: CDR1 SGHRS, CDR2 YFSETQ. The CDR3 contains 13 residues. Unmatched junction bases numbered 5, after V lost 4 bases and J lost 4 bases. The source of this sequence is a child younger than two with acute myeloid leukemia, due to receive a stem cell transplant. The J gene is TRBJ2-7, the V gene TRBV5-1, with 7 bases that match TRBD1. The source material was PBMCs, sampled before TCRalphabeta/CD19-depleted stem cell transplant. The CDR3 is CASSTDREYEQYF. The CDR3 region has the DNA TGCGCCAGCAGCACCGACAGGGAATACGAGCAGTACTTC. Full variable domain (remainder filled in from reference TRBV5-1 and TRBJ2-7): KAGVTQTPRYLIKTRGQQVTLSCSPISGHRSVSWYQQTPGQGLQFLFEYFSETQRNKGNFPGRFSGRQFSNSRSEMNVSTLELGDSALYLCASSTDREYEQYFGPGTRLTVT.